These T cell receptor beta chains were read from a single sample in a study of blood T cell repertoires in COVID-19. TCRdb keeps only in-frame clones here, not all; method: immunoSEQ multiplex PCR. The sample yields fewer than 450,000 clones, 88% seen once. The sequenced sample consisted of PBMCs or T cells enriched from blood (not recorded which). These TCRs come from a woman between 40 and 55 years old with acute COVID-19. Each CDR3 is given with its conserved first and last residue. Each record gives: CDR3 protein, CDR3 DNA, clone size, D gene, J gene, V gene. The D gene is left open where the match is weak. Where a row states a size, it is once, few, many or the class of an expanded clone; other rows omit it.

CASSLAGAGGKDEAFF TGTGCCAGCAGCTTAGCAGGGGCAGGGGGGAAGGATGAAGCTTTCTTT few TRBD1 TRBJ1-1 TRBV7-9
CASSLDTSQETQYF TGTGCCAGCAGCTTAGATACCAGTCAAGAGACCCAGTACTTC . . TRBJ2-5 TRBV11-2
CASRDSSYNSPLHF TGTGCCAGCAGGGACAGCTCCTATAATTCACCCCTCCACTTT . . TRBJ1-6 TRBV25-1
CASHKPSGNNYGYTF TGTGCCAGCCACAAACCCTCAGGGAATAACTATGGCTACACCTTC . . TRBJ1-2 TRBV5-4
CSVEFQGGYTEAFF TGCAGCGTTGAATTCCAGGGTGGGTACACTGAAGCTTTCTTT . . TRBJ1-1 TRBV29-1
CASSPDRVDGYTF TGTGCCAGCAGTCCCGACAGGGTTGATGGCTACACCTTC . TRBD1 TRBJ1-2 TRBV6-5
CASSLGHGTWDEQFF TGTGCCAGCAGCTTGGGGCACGGGACTTGGGATGAGCAGTTCTTC . . TRBJ2-1 TRBV5-4
CASSPRWRGGMNTEAFF TGTGCCAGCAGCCCTAGGTGGAGGGGCGGGATGAACACTGAAGCTTTCTTT . . TRBJ1-1 TRBV6-2/TRBV6-3
CASSPSGGSSYEQYF TGTGCCAGCAGCCCCTCGGGGGGTAGCTCCTACGAGCAGTACTTC . TRBD2 TRBJ2-7 TRBV3-1/TRBV3-2
CASSLEINYSGANVLTF TGTGCCAGCAGTTTAGAAATCAACTACTCTGGGGCCAACGTCCTGACTTTC . . TRBJ2-6 TRBV27
CASSSVHNSPLHF TGTGCCAGCAGCTCAGTCCATAATTCACCCCTCCACTTT . . TRBJ1-6 TRBV11-2
CSVRAAGGGYEQYF TGCAGCGTCCGGGCGGCAGGGGGAGGTTACGAGCAGTACTTC . . TRBJ2-7 TRBV29-1
CASRETGENTEAFF TGTGCCAGCAGAGAGACAGGGGAGAACACTGAAGCTTTCTTT . TRBD1 TRBJ1-1 TRBV6-5
CATSERTGGWNEQFF TGTGCCACCAGTGAGCGGACAGGGGGCTGGAATGAGCAGTTCTTC . TRBD1 TRBJ2-1 TRBV24-1
CASSLMVGGATYNEQFF TGTGCCAGCAGCTTAATGGTCGGGGGGGCCACCTACAATGAGCAGTTCTTC . TRBD2 TRBJ2-1 TRBV7-2